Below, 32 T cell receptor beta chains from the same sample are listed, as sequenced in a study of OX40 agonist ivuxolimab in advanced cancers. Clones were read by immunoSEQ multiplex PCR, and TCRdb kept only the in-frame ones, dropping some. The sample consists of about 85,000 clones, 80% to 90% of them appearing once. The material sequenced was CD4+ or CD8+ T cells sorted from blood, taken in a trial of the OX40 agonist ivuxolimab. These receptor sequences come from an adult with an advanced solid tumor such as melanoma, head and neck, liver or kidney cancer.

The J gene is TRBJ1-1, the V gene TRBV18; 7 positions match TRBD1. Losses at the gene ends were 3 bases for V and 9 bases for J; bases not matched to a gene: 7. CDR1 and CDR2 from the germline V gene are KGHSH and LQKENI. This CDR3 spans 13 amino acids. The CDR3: CASSPEGARQAFF. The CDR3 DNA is TGTGCCAGCTCACCCGAGGGGGCCAGGCAAGCTTTCTTT.

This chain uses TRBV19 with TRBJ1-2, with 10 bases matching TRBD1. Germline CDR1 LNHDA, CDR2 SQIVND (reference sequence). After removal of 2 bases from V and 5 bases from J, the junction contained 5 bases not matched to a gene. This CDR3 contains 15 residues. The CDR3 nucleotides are TGTGCCAGTAGTATACCCGGACAGGGGGGATATGGCTACACCTTC. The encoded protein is CASSIPGQGGYGYTF.

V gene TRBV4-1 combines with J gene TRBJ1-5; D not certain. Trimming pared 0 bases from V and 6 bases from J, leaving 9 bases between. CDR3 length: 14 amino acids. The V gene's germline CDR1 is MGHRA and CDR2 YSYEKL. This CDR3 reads CASSQDQGGQPQHF. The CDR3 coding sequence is TGCGCCAGCAGCCAAGATCAAGGTGGTCAGCCCCAGCATTTT.

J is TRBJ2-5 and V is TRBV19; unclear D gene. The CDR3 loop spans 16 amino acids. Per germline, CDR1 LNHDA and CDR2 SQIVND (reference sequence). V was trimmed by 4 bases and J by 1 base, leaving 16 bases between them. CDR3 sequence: CASSNPGIQSQETQYF. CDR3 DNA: TGTGCCAGTAGTAATCCGGGTATCCAGTCCCAAGAGACCCAGTACTTC. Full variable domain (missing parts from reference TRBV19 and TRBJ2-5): DGGITQSPKYLFRKEGQNVTLSCEQNLNHDAMYWYRQDPGQGLRLIYYSQIVNDFQKGDIAEGYSVSREKKESFPLTVTSAQKNPTAFYLCASSNPGIQSQETQYFGPGTRLLVL.

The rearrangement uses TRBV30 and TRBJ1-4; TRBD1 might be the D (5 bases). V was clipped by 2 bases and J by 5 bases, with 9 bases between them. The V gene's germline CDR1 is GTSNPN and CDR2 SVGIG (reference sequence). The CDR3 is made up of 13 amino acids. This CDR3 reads CAWSLRQNEKLFF. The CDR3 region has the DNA TGTGCCTGGAGTCTAAGACAGAATGAAAAACTGTTTTTT.

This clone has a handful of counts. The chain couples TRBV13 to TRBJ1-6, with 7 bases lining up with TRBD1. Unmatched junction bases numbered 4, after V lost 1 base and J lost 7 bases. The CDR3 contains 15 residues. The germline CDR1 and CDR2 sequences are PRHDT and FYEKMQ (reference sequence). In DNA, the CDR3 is TGTGCCAGCAGCTTAGAGAGGGGGCAGAATTCACCCCTCCACTTT. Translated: CASSLERGQNSPLHF.

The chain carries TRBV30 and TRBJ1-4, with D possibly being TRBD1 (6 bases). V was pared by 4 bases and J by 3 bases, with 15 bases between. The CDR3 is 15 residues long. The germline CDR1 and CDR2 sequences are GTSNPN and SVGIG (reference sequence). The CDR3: CAWTTGSVANEKLFF. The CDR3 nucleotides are TGTGCCTGGACCACAGGGTCTGTAGCTAATGAAAAACTGTTTTTT. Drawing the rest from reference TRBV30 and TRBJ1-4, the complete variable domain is SQTIHQWPATLVQPVGSPLSLECTVEGTSNPNLYWYRQAAGRGLQLLFYSVGIGQISSEVPQNLSASRPQDRQFILSSKKLLLSDSGFYLCAWTTGSVANEKLFFGSGTQLSVL.

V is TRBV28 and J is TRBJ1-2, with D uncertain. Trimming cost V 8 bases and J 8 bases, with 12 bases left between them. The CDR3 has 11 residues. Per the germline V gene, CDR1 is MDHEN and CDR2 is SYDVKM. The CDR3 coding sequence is TGTGCCAGCGGCCCTCACGGAGGCTACACCTTC. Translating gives CASGPHGGYTF.

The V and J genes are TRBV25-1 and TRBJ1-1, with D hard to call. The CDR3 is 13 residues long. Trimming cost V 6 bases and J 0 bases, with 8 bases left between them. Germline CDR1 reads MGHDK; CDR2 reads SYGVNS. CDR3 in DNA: TGTGCCAGCAGAGGCGGGGTGAACACTGAAGCTTTCTTT. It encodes CASRGGVNTEAFF.

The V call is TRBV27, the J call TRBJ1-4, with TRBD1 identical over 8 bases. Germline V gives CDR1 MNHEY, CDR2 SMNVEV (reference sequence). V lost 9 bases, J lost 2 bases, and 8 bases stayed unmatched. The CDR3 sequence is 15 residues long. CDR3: CASSIGTGTNEKLFF. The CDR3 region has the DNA TGTGCCAGTTCGATCGGGACAGGTACTAATGAAAAACTGTTTTTT.

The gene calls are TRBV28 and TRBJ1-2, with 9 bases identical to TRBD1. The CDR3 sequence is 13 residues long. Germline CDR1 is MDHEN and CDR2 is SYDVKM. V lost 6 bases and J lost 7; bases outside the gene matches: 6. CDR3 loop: CASRPGQGFGYTF. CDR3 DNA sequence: TGTGCCAGCAGACCGGGACAGGGATTTGGCTACACCTTC.

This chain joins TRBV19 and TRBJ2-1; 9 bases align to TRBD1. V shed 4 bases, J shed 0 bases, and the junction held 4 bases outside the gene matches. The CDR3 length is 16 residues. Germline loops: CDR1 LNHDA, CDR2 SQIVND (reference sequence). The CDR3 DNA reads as TGTGCCAGTAGTACGACAGGGGGGGCCTCCTACAATGAGCAGTTCTTC. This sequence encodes CASSTTGGASYNEQFF.

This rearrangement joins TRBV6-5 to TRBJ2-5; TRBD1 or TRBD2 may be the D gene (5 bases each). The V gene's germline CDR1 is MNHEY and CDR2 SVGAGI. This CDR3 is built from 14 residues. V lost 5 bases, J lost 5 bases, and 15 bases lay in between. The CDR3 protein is CASSPWGSYETQYF. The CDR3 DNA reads TGTGCCAGCAGTCCCTGGGGGAGTTATGAGACCCAGTACTTC.

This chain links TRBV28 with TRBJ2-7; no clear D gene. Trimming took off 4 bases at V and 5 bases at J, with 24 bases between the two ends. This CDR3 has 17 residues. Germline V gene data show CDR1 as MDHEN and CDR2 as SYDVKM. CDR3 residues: CASSSPSSPTYTNEQYF. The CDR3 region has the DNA TGTGCCAGCAGTTCCCCTTCCAGCCCTACCTACACCAACGAGCAGTACTTC.

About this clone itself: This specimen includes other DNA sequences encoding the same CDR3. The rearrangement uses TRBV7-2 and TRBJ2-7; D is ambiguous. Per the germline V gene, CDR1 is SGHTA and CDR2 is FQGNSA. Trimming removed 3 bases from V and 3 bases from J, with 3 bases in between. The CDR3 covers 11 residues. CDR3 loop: CASSFSYEQYF. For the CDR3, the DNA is TGTGCCAGCAGCTTTAGCTACGAGCAGTACTTC.

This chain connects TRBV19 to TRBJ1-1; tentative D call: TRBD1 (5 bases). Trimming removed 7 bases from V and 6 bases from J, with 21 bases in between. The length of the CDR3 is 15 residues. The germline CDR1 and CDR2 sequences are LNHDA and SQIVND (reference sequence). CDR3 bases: TGTGCCAGTATCCCTGGAGGGGCCCGGGGAGCTGAAGCTTTCTTT. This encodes CASIPGGARGAEAFF.

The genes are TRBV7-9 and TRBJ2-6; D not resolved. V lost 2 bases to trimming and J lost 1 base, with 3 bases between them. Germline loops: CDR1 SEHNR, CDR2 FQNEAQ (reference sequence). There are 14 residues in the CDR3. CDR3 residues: CASSLPSGANVLTF. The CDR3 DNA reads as TGTGCCAGCAGCTTACCGTCTGGGGCCAACGTCCTGACTTTC.

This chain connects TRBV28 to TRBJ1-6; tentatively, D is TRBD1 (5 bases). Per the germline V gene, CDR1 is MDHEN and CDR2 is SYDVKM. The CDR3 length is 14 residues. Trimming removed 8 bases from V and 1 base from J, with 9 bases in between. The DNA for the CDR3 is TGTGCCAGCGGCCGGGGGTCCTATAATTCACCCCTCCACTTT. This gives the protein CASGRGSYNSPLHF.

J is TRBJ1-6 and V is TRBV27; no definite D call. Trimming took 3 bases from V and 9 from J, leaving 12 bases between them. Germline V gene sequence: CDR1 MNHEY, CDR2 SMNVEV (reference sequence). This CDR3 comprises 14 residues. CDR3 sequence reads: CASSLLQPASPLHF. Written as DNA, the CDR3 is TGTGCCAGCAGTTTGCTCCAACCCGCTTCACCCCTCCACTTT.

CDR3 in DNA: TGTGCCAGCAGCCCCGCCGCCCCAGGGACTGGAAACACCATATATTTT. Protein sequence: CASSPAAPGTGNTIYF. The chain couples TRBV7-3 to TRBJ1-3; a possible D gene is TRBD1 (5 bases). Germline V lookup: CDR1 SGHTA, CDR2 FQGTGA. The CDR3 runs to 16 residues. Trimming took 5 bases from V and 2 from J, leaving 16 bases between them.

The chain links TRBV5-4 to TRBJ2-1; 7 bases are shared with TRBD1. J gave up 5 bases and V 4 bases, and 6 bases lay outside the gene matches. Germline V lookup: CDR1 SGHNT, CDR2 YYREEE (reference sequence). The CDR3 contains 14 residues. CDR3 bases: TGTGCCAGCAGCCCGACTGACAGGGACAATGAGCAGTTCTTC. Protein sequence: CASSPTDRDNEQFF.

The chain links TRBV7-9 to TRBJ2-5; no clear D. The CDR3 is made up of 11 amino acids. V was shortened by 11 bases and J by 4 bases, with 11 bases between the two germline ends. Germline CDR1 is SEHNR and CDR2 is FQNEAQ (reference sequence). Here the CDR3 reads CALFPGETQYF. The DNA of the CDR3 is TGTGCCCTTTTCCCTGGAGAGACCCAGTACTTC.

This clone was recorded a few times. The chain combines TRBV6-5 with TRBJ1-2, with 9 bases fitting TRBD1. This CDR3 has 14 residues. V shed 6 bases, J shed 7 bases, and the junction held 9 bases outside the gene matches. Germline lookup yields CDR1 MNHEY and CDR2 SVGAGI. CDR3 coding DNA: TGTGCCAGCAGCCGTGAGCGGACAGGGGTTGGCTACACCTTC. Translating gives CASSRERTGVGYTF.

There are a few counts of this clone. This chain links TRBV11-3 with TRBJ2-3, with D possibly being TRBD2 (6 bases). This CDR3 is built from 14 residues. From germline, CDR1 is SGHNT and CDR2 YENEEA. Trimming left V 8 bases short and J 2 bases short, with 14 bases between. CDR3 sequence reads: CASGNGGYTDTQYF. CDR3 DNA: TGTGCCAGCGGCAACGGGGGATACACAGATACGCAGTATTTT.

The CDR3 region has the DNA TGTGCCAGTAGTAGTGTGGCAGGGGGATCGTCGAGCAATCAGCCCCAGCATTTT. Amino acids: CASSSVAGGSSSNQPQHF. The chain couples TRBV19 to TRBJ1-5; 7 positions match TRBD1. The CDR3 is 18 amino acids. Germline V gives CDR1 LNHDA, CDR2 SQIVND (reference sequence). The V and J ends lost 4 bases and 1 base, in that order; junction bases with no gene match: 13.

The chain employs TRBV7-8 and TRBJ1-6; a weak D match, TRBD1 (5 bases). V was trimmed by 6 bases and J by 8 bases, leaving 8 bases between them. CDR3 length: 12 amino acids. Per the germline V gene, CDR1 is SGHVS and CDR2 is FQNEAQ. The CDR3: CASSQGDSPLHF. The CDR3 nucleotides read TGTGCCAGCAGTCAAGGGGATTCACCCCTCCACTTT.

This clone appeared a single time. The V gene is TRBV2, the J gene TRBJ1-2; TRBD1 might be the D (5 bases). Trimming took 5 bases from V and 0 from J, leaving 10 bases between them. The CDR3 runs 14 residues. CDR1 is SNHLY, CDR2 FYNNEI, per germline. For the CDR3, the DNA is TGTGCCAGCAGTCTGACAGCCTCTAACTATGGCTACACCTTC. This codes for CASSLTASNYGYTF.

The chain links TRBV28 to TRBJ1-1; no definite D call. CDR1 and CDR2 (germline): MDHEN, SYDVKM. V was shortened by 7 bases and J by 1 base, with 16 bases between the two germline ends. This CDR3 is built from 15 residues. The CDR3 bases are TGTGCCAGCACCCCCCGGTCGGGGAGGAACACTGAAGCTTTCTTT. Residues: CASTPRSGRNTEAFF.

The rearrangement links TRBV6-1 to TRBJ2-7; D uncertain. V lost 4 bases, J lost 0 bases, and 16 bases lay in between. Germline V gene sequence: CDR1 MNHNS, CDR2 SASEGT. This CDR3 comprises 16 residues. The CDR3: CASSGNTVTFSYEQYF. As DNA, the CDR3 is TGTGCCAGCAGTGGAAATACAGTTACCTTCTCCTACGAGCAGTACTTC.

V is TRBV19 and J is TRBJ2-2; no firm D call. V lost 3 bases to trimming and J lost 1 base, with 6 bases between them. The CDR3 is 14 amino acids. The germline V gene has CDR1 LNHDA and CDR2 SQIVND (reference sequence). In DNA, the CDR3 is TGTGCCAGTAGTATTTTGCAGAACACCGGGGAGCTGTTTTTT. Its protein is CASSILQNTGELFF.

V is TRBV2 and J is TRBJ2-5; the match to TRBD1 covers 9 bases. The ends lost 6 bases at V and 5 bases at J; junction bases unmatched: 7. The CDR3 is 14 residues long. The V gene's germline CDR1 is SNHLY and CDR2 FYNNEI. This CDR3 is CASSIQGAAETQYF. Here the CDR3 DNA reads TGTGCCAGCAGCATACAGGGGGCGGCGGAGACCCAGTACTTC.

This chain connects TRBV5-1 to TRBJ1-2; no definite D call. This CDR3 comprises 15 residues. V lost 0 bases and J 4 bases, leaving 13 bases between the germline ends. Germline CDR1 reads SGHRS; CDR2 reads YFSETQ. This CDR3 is CASSLGAGSGYGYTF. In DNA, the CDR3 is TGCGCCAGCAGCTTGGGAGCGGGATCGGGCTATGGCTACACCTTC.